These 21 T cell receptor beta chains originate from one sample sequenced in a study of regulatory T cells in long-lasting Graves disease. Investigators prepared the TCR beta libraries by applying iRepertoire HTBI primers and Arm-PCR of CDR3 regions. TCRdb reanalysed the multiplex PCR reads using MiXCR and keeps one entry per CDR3 protein. In the table there are about 450,000 distinct CDR3 sequences, approximately 14% of which are singletons. Time point here: newly diagnosed GD, antithyroid drugs for less than 3 months. Following extraction of RNA from PBMCs, that RNA was used to make the TCR library. The data also belong to a second study, concerning T cells in Graves' hyperthyroidism and ophthalmopathy.

The source was peripheral blood mononuclear cells (PBMCs), collected at new diagnosis, from a patient treated with antithyroid drugs. These receptors were obtained from a woman between 45 and 65 years old with Graves disease.

This clonotype was seen repeatedly, ten times or more. The chain links TRBV12-3 or TRBV12-4 to TRBJ2-1, with 8 bases aligning to TRBD2. Trimming removed 3 bases from V and 6 bases from J; junction bases left unmatched: 4. The CDR3 runs to 14 residues. The CDR3 coding sequence is TGTGCCAGCAGTTTGGGACTAGGGGGCAATGAGCAGTTCTTC. Amino acid sequence: CASSLGLGGNEQFF.

This clonotype was seen many times. The chain links TRBV14 to TRBJ2-3; no clear D. This CDR3 comprises 14 residues. Germline loops: CDR1 SGHDN, CDR2 FVKESK. V gave up 1 base and J gave up 2 bases, with 7 bases separating them. The CDR3 nucleotides read TGTGCCAGCAGCCAAGCGCGGCACACAGATACGCAGTATTTT. Translation: CASSQARHTDTQYF.

At least ten counts were recorded for this clonotype. The chain uses TRBV3-1 and TRBJ2-4; D not resolved. The J call may be incorrect, as the DNA end agrees better with TRBJ1-2. Germline V gives CDR1 LGHDT, CDR2 YNNKEL (reference sequence). The CDR3 has 13 amino acids. The CDR3 reads CASSQDSSYGYTF. As DNA, the CDR3 is TGTGCCAGCAGCCAAGATTCAAGCTATGGCTACACCTTC.

Turning to this clonotype: Just one base apart from a much larger clone, this may be a read error. The chain links TRBV7-2 to TRBJ2-5; D unclear. The germline V gene has CDR1 SGHTA and CDR2 FQGNSA. CDR3 length: 15 amino acids. V lost 6 bases and J lost 1, with 15 bases in between. The CDR3 loop reads CASSFIGGVQETQYF. DNA for the CDR3: TGTGCCAGCAGTTTTATCGGCGGAGTCCAAGAGACCCAGTACTTC.

The V gene is TRBV20-1, the J gene TRBJ2-5; D call uncertain. The CDR3 extends over 13 amino acids. Germline CDR1 DFQATT, CDR2 SNEGSKA (reference sequence). Trimming shortened V by 0 bases and J by 1 base, and 6 bases separated the two germline ends. The CDR3 DNA reads TGCAGTGCTAGAGATCCCCCCCAAGAGACCCAGTACTTC. Translation: CSARDPPQETQYF.

This clonotype was seen more than once but under ten times. The rearrangement links TRBV9 to TRBJ2-7; the D gene is possibly TRBD1 (7 bases). Germline V CDR1 and CDR2: SGDLS, YYNGEE. The CDR3 spans 14 residues. The V and J ends lost 4 bases and 4 bases respectively, with 15 bases between them. The CDR3 sequence is CASSPGDRSYEQYF. CDR3 nucleotides: TGTGCCAGCAGCCCGGGGGACAGAAGTTACGAGCAGTACTTC.

This clonotype occurred many times. J is TRBJ1-5 and V is TRBV2; TRBD1 is a possible D gene (5 bases). The V end lost 5 bases, the J end lost 9 bases, and 11 bases lay between the germline ends. Germline assignment: CDR1 SNHLY and CDR2 FYNNEI. CDR3 length equals 12 residues. This CDR3 is CASSTGGSPQHF. The CDR3 bases are TGTGCCAGCAGTACTGGGGGTTCGCCCCAGCATTTT. Using reference TRBV2 and TRBJ1-5 for the parts outside the CDR3, the full variable domain is EPEVTQTPSHQVTQMGQEVILRCVPISNHLYFYWYRQILGQKVEFLVSFYNNEISEKSEIFDDQFSVERPDGSNFTLKIRSTKLEDSAMYFCASSTGGSPQHFGDGTRLSIL.

This chain connects TRBV5-1 to TRBJ2-7, with 9 positions matching TRBD1. Germline CDR1 and CDR2: SGHRS and YFSETQ. V lost 0 bases to trimming and J lost 8 bases; unmatched junction nucleotides: 9. The CDR3 totals 15 residues. The CDR3 DNA follows: TGCGCCAGCAGCTTGGCCGGGACAGGGAAGAACAAGCAGTACTTC. It yields the protein CASSLAGTGKNKQYF.

This clonotype appeared a few times. In DNA, the CDR3 is TGCAGTGCTAGAGAGATCTACGAGCAGTACTTC. This sequence encodes CSAREIYEQYF. The chain carries TRBV20-1 and TRBJ2-7; no reliable D call. Germline V gene lookup returns CDR1 DFQATT and CDR2 SNEGSKA (reference sequence). This CDR3 is built from 11 residues. V lost 0 bases to trimming and J lost 3 bases, with 3 bases between them.

This clonotype appeared many times. The J gene is TRBJ2-1, the V gene TRBV9, with 10 bases matching TRBD1. This CDR3 has 16 residues. Germline CDR1 SGDLS, CDR2 YYNGEE. Trimming removed 0 bases from V and 4 bases from J; junction bases left unmatched: 4. The CDR3: CASSVVDRGPYNEQFF. The DNA for the CDR3 is TGTGCCAGCAGCGTAGTAGACAGGGGGCCATACAATGAGCAGTTCTTC.

Many counts were recorded for this clonotype. The chain joins TRBV28 to TRBJ2-7; possible D gene TRBD2, 6 bases. Germline CDR1 is MDHEN and CDR2 is SYDVKM. This CDR3 has 13 residues. V was trimmed by 8 bases and J by 1 base, leaving 12 bases between them. This CDR3 is CASLGGSSYEQYF. The CDR3 DNA sequence: TGTGCCAGCTTGGGAGGTAGTTCCTACGAGCAGTACTTC.

This clonotype was counted many times. The J gene is TRBJ2-1, the V gene TRBV2; no firm D call. CDR1 and CDR2 (germline): SNHLY, FYNNEI. With 5 bases removed from V and 8 bases from J, the gap between germline ends came to 7 bases. This CDR3 contains 11 residues. CDR3 coding DNA: TGTGCCAGCAGTATAGAGGATGAGCAGTTCTTC. This encodes CASSIEDEQFF.

This clonotype has more than one count but fewer than ten. V and J are TRBV7-9 and TRBJ1-1, with TRBD1 as a possible D gene (6 bases). V dropped 5 bases and J dropped 3 bases, with 16 bases sitting between them. Germline values: CDR1 SEHNR, CDR2 FQNEAQ (reference sequence). This CDR3 is 15 amino acids long. In nucleotides, the CDR3 is TGTGCCAGCAGCCCATACAGGGAATTGGACACTGAAGCTTTCTTT. The encoded protein is CASSPYRELDTEAFF.

With respect to this clonotype: No conserved phenylalanine or tryptophan ends this CDR3, so it is likely a read error. The rearrangement joins TRBV5-1 to TRBJ2-7; D unresolved. CDR1 and CDR2 (germline): SGHRS, YFSETQ. The CDR3 is made up of 14 amino acids. Between the trimmed V and J ends, which lost 0 bases and 0 bases, there was a span of 7 bases. This CDR3 is CASSLGPSSYEQYY. CDR3 coding DNA: TGCGCCAGCAGCTTGGGTCCAAGCTCCTACGAGCAGTACTAC.

This clonotype occurred many times. The chain employs TRBV12-3 or TRBV12-4 and TRBJ2-7; the match to TRBD1 covers 8 bases. This CDR3 is 16 amino acids long. J was trimmed by 3 bases and V by 2 bases; bases with no gene match: 9. The CDR3 region has the DNA TGTGCCAGCAGTTTACTCGGACAGGGCAAAGGCTACGAGCAGTACTTC. Amino acids: CASSLLGQGKGYEQYF.

This clonotype was detected ten times or more. V usage is TRBV6-1 and J usage is TRBJ2-7; tentatively, D is TRBD1 (5 bases). Germline values: CDR1 MNHNS, CDR2 SASEGT. This CDR3 is 16 amino acids long. Trimming cost V 1 base and J 3 bases, with 16 bases left between them. CDR3 region: CASSEEGNSRYYEQYF. CDR3 nucleotide sequence: TGTGCCAGCAGTGAAGAGGGGAACAGTCGTTACTACGAGCAGTACTTC.

Details on this clonotype: A read error is the likely source, as a far larger clone sits one nucleotide away. CDR3 residues: CASSQDVWPWTGQETQYF. In DNA form, the CDR3 reads TGTGCCAGCAGCCAAGACGTGTGGCCGTGGACGGGACAAGAGACCCAGTACTTC. The chain uses TRBV3-1 and TRBJ2-3, with D possibly TRBD2 on 5 matching bases. TRBJ2-5 explains the end of the DNA better; the J call may be wrong. The CDR3 extends over 18 amino acids. The V gene's germline CDR1 is LGHDT and CDR2 YNNKEL (reference sequence).

In its sample, this clonotype was seen a few times. This chain joins TRBV29-1 and TRBJ1-6; 7 positions match TRBD1. This CDR3 spans 14 amino acids. The ends lost 4 bases at V and 5 bases at J; junction bases unmatched: 5. CDR1 is SQVTM and CDR2 is ANQGSEA in the germline V gene. CDR3 coding DNA: TGCAGCGTTGCAACCGACAGGGATAATTCACCCCTCCACTTT. Translation: CSVATDRDNSPLHF.

The chain uses TRBV29-1 and TRBJ1-2, with D uncertain. V lost 6 bases to trimming and J lost 2 bases, with 13 bases between them. This CDR3 is built from 13 residues. Germline V gene lookup returns CDR1 SQVTM and CDR2 ANQGSEA. The CDR3 DNA reads TGCAGCGTCGCAGCCGGGGTGAACTATGGCTACACCTTC. Encoded protein: CSVAAGVNYGYTF. The complete variable domain, with remaining parts taken from reference TRBV29-1 and TRBJ1-2, reads SAVISQKPSRDICQRGTSLTIQCQVDSQVTMMFWYRQQPGQSLTLIATANQGSEATYESGFVIDKFPISRPNLTFSTLTVSNMSPEDSSIYLCSVAAGVNYGYTFGSGTRLTVV.

This clonotype was counted at least ten times. The rearrangement uses TRBV5-1 and TRBJ2-3, with 9 bases identical to TRBD1. J was trimmed by 3 bases and V by 6 bases; bases with no gene match: 8. CDR1 is SGHRS, CDR2 YFSETQ, per germline. The CDR3 runs to 15 residues. The CDR3 DNA reads as TGCGCCAGCACGAGACAGGGGGTTAGGACAGATACGCAGTATTTT. Translation gives CASTRQGVRTDTQYF.

This clonotype has only a few counts. The chain recombines TRBV7-9 with TRBJ2-3; TRBD2 aligns across 9 bases. This CDR3 comprises 14 residues. Germline loops: CDR1 SEHNR, CDR2 FQNEAQ (reference sequence). V was pared by 6 bases and J by 3 bases, with 4 bases of the junction left unmatched. In nucleotides, the CDR3 is TGTGCCAGCAGGGCGGGAGGGCCAACAGATACGCAGTATTTT. It yields the protein CASRAGGPTDTQYF.